These 29 T cell receptor beta chains share one sample of origin, sequenced in a study of CD8 T cells in Susac syndrome. With random hexamers, reverse transcription was performed on about 0.5 to 1 ug of RNA. MiXCR, applied by TCRdb to the immunoSEQ multiplex PCR reads, yields one record per CDR3 protein. The sample lists 120,000 or so distinct CDR3 sequences, around 96% occurring once. Sequences were obtained from CD4+ T cells from PBMCs. These receptors were obtained from a human donor with Susac syndrome.

In DNA form, the CDR3 reads TGTGCCAGCAGCCAACGGTGGCAACAAGAGACCCAGTACTTC. Its protein is CASSQRWQQETQYF. V usage is TRBV3-1 and J usage is TRBJ2-5; no firm D call. The CDR3 covers 14 residues. The V end was cut by 2 bases, the J end by 2 bases, with 9 bases between. The germline gives CDR1 LGHDT, CDR2 YNNKEL (reference sequence).

The V call is TRBV7-3, the J call TRBJ2-1; 9 bases fit TRBD2. V lost 5 bases, J lost 7 bases, and 12 bases stayed unmatched. The V gene's germline CDR1 is SGHTA and CDR2 FQGTGA. This CDR3 contains 16 residues. The CDR3 nucleotides read TGTGCCAGCAGCCCCGTAGCGGGAGCGGGGCGGAATGAGCAGTTCTTC. The encoded protein is CASSPVAGAGRNEQFF.

The CDR3 region has the DNA TGTGCCAGTAGTGTTCTCGGGTGGACCAGCTCCTACAATGAGCAGTTCTTC. Translating it yields CASSVLGWTSSYNEQFF. The J gene is TRBJ2-1, the V gene TRBV19, with D unclear. In germline, CDR1 is LNHDA, CDR2 SQIVND (reference sequence). With 5 bases removed from V and 0 bases from J, the gap between germline ends came to 17 bases. The CDR3 is 17 residues long. Variable domain in full (rest from reference TRBV19 and TRBJ2-1): DGGITQSPKYLFRKEGQNVTLSCEQNLNHDAMYWYRQDPGQGLRLIYYSQIVNDFQKGDIAEGYSVSREKKESFPLTVTSAQKNPTAFYLCASSVLGWTSSYNEQFFGPGTRLTVL.

CDR3 residues: CASSPLTGGEAYGYTF. The CDR3, as DNA: TGTGCCAGCTCACCCCTAACAGGGGGCGAGGCCTATGGCTACACCTTC. The chain combines TRBV18 with TRBJ1-2; TRBD1 agrees at 9 bases. The CDR3 has 16 residues. The V segment lost 3 bases and the J segment 4 bases; nucleotides outside the gene matches: 9. Per the germline V gene, CDR1 is KGHSH and CDR2 is LQKENI.

This rearrangement joins TRBV25-1 to TRBJ1-1; D might be TRBD1 (5 bases). This CDR3 spans 14 amino acids. Germline V lookup: CDR1 MGHDK, CDR2 SYGVNS. V lost 3 bases to trimming and J lost 4 bases, with 12 bases between them. The CDR3 bases are TGTGCCAGCAGTGATATTAGGAGGGGCACTGAAGCTTTCTTT. Amino acids: CASSDIRRGTEAFF. The variable domain in full, completed from reference TRBV25-1 and TRBJ1-1, reads EADIYQTPRYLVIGTGKKITLECSQTMGHDKMYWYQQDPGMELHLIHYSYGVNSTEKGDLSSESTVSRIRTEHFPLTLESARPSHTSQYLCASSDIRRGTEAFFGQGTRLTVV.

The chain carries TRBV3-1 and TRBJ2-7; D might be TRBD2 (5 bases). This CDR3 comprises 11 residues. The V and J ends lost 5 bases and 6 bases respectively, with 8 bases between them. CDR1 and CDR2 (germline): LGHDT, YNNKEL (reference sequence). CDR3 loop: CASSSGSEQYF. The CDR3 bases are TGTGCCAGCAGCTCTGGGAGCGAGCAGTACTTC.

This clonotype came up once. The V gene is TRBV20-1, the J gene TRBJ2-3, with D tentatively TRBD1 or TRBD2 (6 bases each). This CDR3 contains 13 residues. Trimming removed 2 bases from V and 6 bases from J, with 12 bases in between. In germline, CDR1 is DFQATT, CDR2 SNEGSKA (reference sequence). For the CDR3, the DNA is TGCAGTGCTAGAAGGGGGGACTGGGATACGCAGTATTTT. The encoded protein is CSARRGDWDTQYF.

The chain carries TRBV5-6 and TRBJ2-4, with a weak D call TRBD1 (6 bases). Germline lookup yields CDR1 SGHDT and CDR2 YYEEEE. V gave up 4 bases and J gave up 0 bases, with 8 bases separating them. CDR3 length: 14 amino acids. For the CDR3, the DNA is TGTGCCAGCAGCGACAGGTTAGCCAAAAACATTCAGTACTTC. This encodes CASSDRLAKNIQYF.

The chain carries TRBV2 and TRBJ2-1; 7 nucleotides align to TRBD2. V gave up 6 bases and J gave up 4 bases; unmatched junction bases: 9. The CDR3 has 15 amino acids. Germline assignment: CDR1 SNHLY and CDR2 FYNNEI. CDR3 sequence reads: CASRTGTTVYNEQFF. The CDR3 DNA reads as TGTGCCAGCAGAACCGGGACTACCGTTTACAATGAGCAGTTCTTC.

A single count supports this clonotype. The chain is built from TRBV25-1 and TRBJ2-7; maybe TRBD1 (8 bases). Between the trimmed V and J ends, which lost 4 bases and 2 bases, there was a span of 15 bases. The CDR3 is 15 residues long. Germline V gives CDR1 MGHDK, CDR2 SYGVNS. CDR3 protein: CASSGTGRGTYEQYF. The CDR3, as DNA: TGTGCCAGCAGTGGGACAGGGAGGGGAACCTACGAGCAGTACTTC.

The genes are TRBV5-1 and TRBJ2-1; a weak D match, TRBD2 (6 bases). The V gene lost 6 bases and the J gene lost 7 bases, with 14 bases spanning the gap. The CDR3 consists of 13 residues. Germline CDR1 SGHRS, CDR2 YFSETQ. The CDR3 DNA reads as TGCGCCAGCACCCCGGCCGGGAGTAATGAGCAGTTCTTC. Encoded protein: CASTPAGSNEQFF.

This clonotype was observed a handful of times. V and J are TRBV27 and TRBJ2-7; 8 nucleotides line up with TRBD1. V trimming: 9 bases; J trimming: 1 base; junction bases outside the gene matches: 5. The CDR3 has 13 residues. Germline-derived CDR1 and CDR2 are MNHEY and SMNVEV (reference sequence). The CDR3 is CASRRQGSYEQYF. The CDR3 DNA reads TGTGCCAGTAGACGACAGGGGTCCTACGAGCAGTACTTC.

This rearrangement joins TRBV19 to TRBJ2-2, with TRBD1 as a possible D gene (5 bases). This CDR3 is 15 amino acids long. Germline CDR1 is LNHDA and CDR2 is SQIVND (reference sequence). The germline V and J ends were trimmed by 2 bases and 0 bases, with 7 bases remaining between them. The CDR3 DNA reads as TGTGCCAGTAGTATATCCAGGGCGAACACCGGGGAGCTGTTTTTT. Translation gives CASSISRANTGELFF.

The V call is TRBV5-1, the J call TRBJ2-3, with 9 nucleotides matching TRBD2. The V segment lost 3 bases and the J segment 2 bases; nucleotides outside the gene matches: 13. The CDR3 totals 18 residues. Germline-derived CDR1 and CDR2 are SGHRS and YFSETQ. In nucleotides, the CDR3 is TGCGCCAGCAGCTCGCCACCGTCCCGGACTAGCGTCACAGATACGCAGTATTTT. Protein product: CASSSPPSRTSVTDTQYF.

The chain joins TRBV15 to TRBJ2-7; D is possibly TRBD2 (6 bases). Germline CDR1 LNHNV, CDR2 YYDKDF (reference sequence). The CDR3 extends over 17 amino acids. Trimming removed 1 base at V and 2 bases at J, with 18 bases between. The CDR3 bases are TGTGCCACCAGCAGAGTCCTCTCTAGCGCTCTCGCCTACGAGCAGTACTTC. Protein: CATSRVLSSALAYEQYF.

J is TRBJ2-5 and V is TRBV7-6, with unresolved D. Germline V gene sequence: CDR1 SGHVS, CDR2 FNYEAQ. This CDR3 is built from 13 residues. V lost 4 bases and J 1 base, leaving 7 bases between the germline ends. Here the CDR3 DNA reads TGTGCCAGCAGCTCCCGCTTCCAAGAGACCCAGTACTTC. It specifies CASSSRFQETQYF. Using reference TRBV7-6 and TRBJ2-5 for the parts outside the CDR3, the full variable domain is GAGVSQSPRYKVTKRGQDVALRCDPISGHVSLYWYRQALGQGPEFLTYFNYEAQQDKSGLPNDRFSAERPEGSISTLTIQRTEQRDSAMYRCASSSRFQETQYFGPGTRLLVL.

This chain links TRBV12-3 or TRBV12-4 with TRBJ1-2, with D possibly matching TRBD1 (6 bases). The CDR3 totals 13 residues. V dropped 5 bases and J dropped 2 bases, with 9 bases sitting between them. In DNA form, the CDR3 reads TGTGCCAGCAGTCGGGGGACAAACTATGGCTACACCTTC. Protein product: CASSRGTNYGYTF.

The J gene is TRBJ2-1, the V gene TRBV9; a possible D gene is TRBD1 (5 bases). The CDR3 has 12 amino acids. The V gene's germline CDR1 is SGDLS and CDR2 YYNGEE. Trimming took 1 base from V and 8 from J, leaving 7 bases between them. CDR3 sequence (DNA): TGTGCCAGCAGCGTACAGGGCCATGAGCAGTTCTTC. As protein: CASSVQGHEQFF. The full variable domain, rest sourced from reference TRBV9 and TRBJ2-1, is DSGVTQTPKHLITATGQRVTLRCSPRSGDLSVYWYQQSLDQGLQFLIQYYNGEERAKGNILERFSAQQFPDLHSELNLSSLELGDSALYFCASSVQGHEQFFGPGTRLTVL.

V gene TRBV30 combines with J gene TRBJ2-6; a weak D match, TRBD2 (6 bases). The CDR3 is 15 residues long. Trimming took off 0 bases at V and 2 bases at J, with 8 bases between the two ends. Per the germline V gene, CDR1 is GTSNPN and CDR2 is SVGIG (reference sequence). CDR3: CAWSVRGTGANVLTF. CDR3 DNA sequence: TGTGCCTGGAGTGTACGGGGGACTGGGGCCAACGTCCTGACTTTC.

The V and J genes are TRBV6-5 and TRBJ2-7; D call uncertain. The germline V gene has CDR1 MNHEY and CDR2 SVGAGI. The CDR3 covers 15 residues. V lost 0 bases and J 0 bases, leaving 9 bases between the germline ends. CDR3 residues: CASSYSAQSSYEQYF. The DNA of the CDR3 is TGTGCCAGCAGTTACTCGGCTCAGTCCTCCTACGAGCAGTACTTC.

The table lists this clonotype with a count of one. The rearrangement links TRBV5-1 to TRBJ1-2; TRBD1 aligns across 7 bases. With 5 bases clipped from V and 7 bases from J, the junction kept 8 bases outside the gene matches. CDR1 SGHRS and CDR2 YFSETQ come from the germline V gene. This CDR3 spans 13 amino acids. The CDR3 coding sequence is TGCGCCAGCAGTCAGGGGGGAGACGGTGGCTACACCTTC. Translating gives CASSQGGDGGYTF. Variable domain in full (rest from reference TRBV5-1 and TRBJ1-2): KAGVTQTPRYLIKTRGQQVTLSCSPISGHRSVSWYQQTPGQGLQFLFEYFSETQRNKGNFPGRFSGRQFSNSRSEMNVSTLELGDSALYLCASSQGGDGGYTFGSGTRLTVV.

The rearrangement joins TRBV28 to TRBJ1-2; 8 bases map to TRBD1. The CDR3 is 13 residues long. Trimming at V came to 2 bases and at J to 4 bases, leaving 0 bases not matched to a gene. Germline loops: CDR1 MDHEN, CDR2 SYDVKM. CDR3 in DNA: TGTGCCAGCAGTTTAACAGGGGGCTATGGCTACACCTTC. It encodes CASSLTGGYGYTF.

The chain has TRBV24-1 and TRBJ2-1; TRBD2 matches at 11 bases. With V trimmed by 1 base and J by 6 bases, 4 bases remained unmatched. The CDR3 length is 16 residues. Germline V lookup: CDR1 KGHDR, CDR2 SFDVKD. CDR3 DNA sequence: TGTGCCACCAGTGATTTTGGGCTAGCGGGAGGCAATGAGCAGTTCTTC. It is translated as CATSDFGLAGGNEQFF.

This rearrangement joins TRBV4-1 to TRBJ2-1; 9 bases agree with TRBD2. This CDR3 is built from 17 residues. Germline V gene lookup returns CDR1 MGHRA and CDR2 YSYEKL. V gave up 0 bases and J gave up 1 base; unmatched junction bases: 4. The CDR3 spells CASSQEMTSGSYNEQFF. The CDR3 DNA reads TGCGCCAGCAGCCAAGAAATGACTAGCGGATCCTACAATGAGCAGTTCTTC.

The rearrangement joins TRBV5-1 to TRBJ2-3, with 8 bases identical to TRBD2. CDR3 size: 18 residues. Germline loops: CDR1 SGHRS, CDR2 YFSETQ. V dropped 0 bases and J dropped 1; count of bases not matched to a gene: 10. The CDR3 sequence is CASSLAERGRSRTDTQYF. CDR3 nucleotides: TGCGCCAGCAGCTTGGCCGAGCGGGGGAGGAGCCGCACAGATACGCAGTATTTT.

The chain joins TRBV6-2 or TRBV6-3 to TRBJ2-5, with TRBD1 matching 9 bases. This CDR3 is built from 15 residues. After removal of 6 bases from V and 5 bases from J, the junction contained 10 bases not matched to a gene. Per the germline V gene, CDR1 is MNHEY and CDR2 is SVGEGT. The CDR3: CASRPSGTGNETQYF. CDR3 coding DNA: TGTGCCAGCAGACCCTCCGGGACAGGGAACGAGACCCAGTACTTC.

This chain uses TRBV29-1 with TRBJ1-1; D gene ambiguous. The V and J ends lost 3 bases and 1 base respectively, with 6 bases between them. CDR1 is SQVTM and CDR2 is ANQGSEA in the germline V gene. This CDR3 is 12 amino acids long. The chain's CDR3 is CSVDVSNTEAFF. The CDR3 DNA reads TGCAGCGTTGACGTGTCGAACACTGAAGCTTTCTTT.

J is TRBJ2-2 and V is TRBV12-3 or TRBV12-4; D gene uncertain. Trimming removed 5 bases at V and 1 base at J, with 14 bases between. There are 16 residues in the CDR3. The CDR3 sequence: CASSPPRGMNTGELFF. CDR3 sequence (DNA): TGTGCCAGCAGTCCCCCACGCGGAATGAACACCGGGGAGCTGTTTTTT.

V usage is TRBV29-1 and J usage is TRBJ2-7, with D perhaps matching TRBD1 or TRBD2 (7 bases each). The germline CDR1 and CDR2 sequences are SQVTM and ANQGSEA. V lost 7 bases and J 2 bases, leaving 15 bases between the germline ends. The CDR3 is made up of 13 amino acids. The CDR3 is CSAATGRAYEQYF. CDR3 bases: TGCAGCGCTGCGACAGGGAGGGCCTACGAGCAGTACTTC.